This entry lists 11 T cell receptor beta chains sequenced from one sample in a study of CD8 T cells in Susac syndrome. RNA in amounts of roughly 0.5 to 1 ug was reverse transcribed with random hexamers. TCRdb independently ran MiXCR on the immunoSEQ multiplex PCR reads; one entry per CDR3 protein. Of some 200,000 distinct CDR3 sequences listed, roughly nine tenths are singletons. The sample comprised CD4+ T cells from PBMCs. The receptors were sampled from a human donor with Susac syndrome.

The chain recombines TRBV5-1 with TRBJ2-5; 11 bases line up with TRBD2. The V and J ends lost 4 bases and 4 bases, in that order; junction bases with no gene match: 9. Germline V gene lookup returns CDR1 SGHRS and CDR2 YFSETQ. This CDR3 is 16 amino acids long. The CDR3 loop is CASSPIAGGPVETQYF. The DNA of the CDR3 is TGCGCCAGCAGCCCAATAGCGGGGGGGCCGGTAGAGACCCAGTACTTC. The full variable domain, in which reference TRBV5-1 and TRBJ2-5 provide the parts outside the CDR3, is KAGVTQTPRYLIKTRGQQVTLSCSPISGHRSVSWYQQTPGQGLQFLFEYFSETQRNKGNFPGRFSGRQFSNSRSEMNVSTLELGDSALYLCASSPIAGGPVETQYFGPGTRLLVL.

V usage is TRBV18 and J usage is TRBJ1-1, with D hard to call. Germline V CDR1 and CDR2: KGHSH, LQKENI. Trimming shortened V by 0 bases and J by 1 base, and 9 bases separated the two germline ends. This CDR3 is built from 15 residues. The CDR3 region is CASSPPSFKNTEAFF. CDR3 nucleotide sequence: TGTGCCAGCTCACCACCGTCGTTTAAGAACACTGAAGCTTTCTTT. Looking up the rest from reference TRBV18 and TRBJ1-1 gives the full variable domain: NAGVMQNPRHLVRRRGQEARLRCSPMKGHSHVYWYRQLPEEGLKFMVYLQKENIIDESGMPKERFSAEFPKEGPSILRIQQVVRGDSAAYFCASSPPSFKNTEAFFGQGTRLTVV.

This chain uses TRBV29-1 with TRBJ2-2; 11 bases are a match to TRBD1. V shed 7 bases, J shed 7 bases, and the junction held 5 bases outside the gene matches. In germline, CDR1 is SQVTM, CDR2 ANQGSEA. CDR3 length equals 13 residues. The CDR3 sequence: CSARTGGHGELFF. Written as DNA, the CDR3 is TGCAGCGCCAGGACAGGGGGCCACGGGGAGCTGTTTTTT.

This sequence joins TRBV25-1 and TRBJ1-2; D may be TRBD1 (6 bases). With 6 bases removed from V and 5 bases from J, the gap between germline ends came to 10 bases. This CDR3 region has 12 residues. Germline lookup yields CDR1 MGHDK and CDR2 SYGVNS. The CDR3 bases are TGTGCCAGCAGACAGGGTGGGTATGGCTACACCTTC. It is translated as CASRQGGYGYTF.

V usage is TRBV18 and J usage is TRBJ2-7; tentative D call: TRBD1 (5 bases). There are 16 residues in the CDR3. V lost 5 bases and J 0 bases, leaving 17 bases between the germline ends. Germline V gives CDR1 KGHSH, CDR2 LQKENI. The CDR3 is CASSTEGYDSSYEQYF. The CDR3 nucleotides are TGTGCCAGCTCAACGGAAGGTTACGACAGCTCCTACGAGCAGTACTTC.

The chain couples TRBV9 to TRBJ2-3; 9 nucleotides match TRBD1. This CDR3 has 16 residues. Germline values: CDR1 SGDLS, CDR2 YYNGEE. The J segment lost 4 bases and the V segment lost 5 bases, leaving 11 bases of the junction unmatched. CDR3 region: CASRQTGGAGPDTQYF. CDR3 coding DNA: TGTGCCAGCAGACAAACAGGGGGCGCCGGGCCAGATACGCAGTATTTT. Full variable domain (rest looked up from reference TRBV9 and TRBJ2-3): DSGVTQTPKHLITATGQRVTLRCSPRSGDLSVYWYQQSLDQGLQFLIQYYNGEERAKGNILERFSAQQFPDLHSELNLSSLELGDSALYFCASRQTGGAGPDTQYFGPGTRLTVL.

This clonotype was seen once. The gene calls are TRBV20-1 and TRBJ2-1; 8 nucleotides align to TRBD1. CDR3 length equals 15 residues. Germline loops: CDR1 DFQATT, CDR2 SNEGSKA (reference sequence). V was clipped by 5 bases and J by 0 bases; unmatched bases: 6. CDR3 in amino acids: CSAGRQGSSYNEQFF. CDR3 DNA sequence: TGCAGTGCTGGCCGACAGGGGAGCTCCTACAATGAGCAGTTCTTC.

The chain joins TRBV7-2 to TRBJ1-6; 10 bases match TRBD1. Germline assignment: CDR1 SGHTA and CDR2 FQGNSA. Trimming cost V 3 bases and J 7 bases; bases outside gene matches: 3. This CDR3 is built from 15 residues. CDR3 nucleotides: TGTGCCAGCAGCTTCCAGACAGGGGGCAATTCACCCCTCCACTTT. Translation: CASSFQTGGNSPLHF.

This clonotype was seen a few times. The rearrangement joins TRBV12-3 or TRBV12-4 to TRBJ2-7, with D perhaps TRBD1 (6 bases). The CDR3 contains 14 residues. The V end lost 4 bases, the J end lost 1 base, and 11 bases lay between the germline ends. The CDR3 spells CASSSDRISYEQYF. As DNA, the CDR3 is TGTGCCAGCAGTTCCGACAGGATTTCCTACGAGCAGTACTTC.

The chain recombines TRBV20-1 with TRBJ1-5; 7 nucleotides align to TRBD1. The J segment lost 6 bases and the V segment lost 4 bases, leaving 6 bases of the junction unmatched. CDR3 size: 13 residues. Looked up from germline, CDR1 is DFQATT and CDR2 is SNEGSKA (reference sequence). For the CDR3, the DNA is TGCAGTGCTATGCGACAGGGCACTCAGCCCCAGCATTTT. It specifies CSAMRQGTQPQHF.

The chain joins TRBV12-3 or TRBV12-4 to TRBJ2-5; D is ambiguous. CDR3 length equals 12 residues. V lost 7 bases and J lost 2, with 8 bases in between. Here the CDR3 reads CASTKGQETQYF. DNA for the CDR3: TGTGCCAGCACCAAGGGTCAAGAGACCCAGTACTTC.